The next 21 T cell receptor beta chains were all read from a single sample in a study of identical twins. MiXCR, run by TCRdb on the 5' RACE reads, gives a single entry per CDR3 protein. This table has 650,000 to 800,000 distinct CDR3 sequences, 8.6% appearing once. The sample was also reused in another study, on yellow fever vaccine responses in identical twins.

The sequencing input was PBMCs. The origin of the receptors is a woman younger than 35 in good health.

This clonotype was counted many times. The genes are TRBV5-1 and TRBJ2-1, with D unclear. Deletions cut 1 base from V and 9 bases from J, with 11 bases between. Germline V gene sequence: CDR1 SGHRS, CDR2 YFSETQ. The CDR3 has 13 residues. Here the CDR3 DNA reads TGCGCCAGCAGCTTGTGGCCCAGCTCTGAGCAGTTCTTC. Amino acid sequence: CASSLWPSSEQFF.

There are many counts of this clonotype. The rearrangement uses TRBV12-3 or TRBV12-4 and TRBJ2-2, with D unclear. The CDR3 totals 13 residues. V lost 2 bases, J lost 6 bases, and 7 bases lay in between. The CDR3 nucleotides read TGTGCCAGCAGTTTAACGAGGCCCGGGGAGCTGTTTTTT. Amino acid sequence: CASSLTRPGELFF.

This clonotype was seen only a few times. The CDR3 here is CASSDTGTSSYEQYF. The CDR3 nucleotides are TGCGCCAGCAGTGATACCGGGACAAGCTCCTACGAGCAGTACTTC. The chain joins TRBV10-2 to TRBJ2-7; D is possibly TRBD1 (6 bases). The CDR3 loop spans 15 amino acids. Between the trimmed V and J ends, which lost 3 bases and 0 bases, there was a span of 12 bases. Germline V lookup: CDR1 WSHSY, CDR2 SAAADI.

The V and J genes are TRBV18 and TRBJ2-5, with D perhaps matching TRBD2 (6 bases). Trimming removed 3 bases from V and 2 bases from J, with 13 bases in between. The CDR3 is 15 residues long. Per the germline V gene, CDR1 is KGHSH and CDR2 is LQKENI. The CDR3 DNA follows: TGTGCCAGCTCACCCCCTGGGGGGTATCAAGAGACCCAGTACTTC. Amino acid sequence: CASSPPGGYQETQYF.

This clonotype has ten or more counts. This chain uses TRBV27 with TRBJ1-5, with D hard to call. Trimming pared 8 bases from V and 7 bases from J, leaving 15 bases between. The CDR3 consists of 13 residues. Germline CDR1 MNHEY, CDR2 SMNVEV (reference sequence). CDR3 protein: CASGFDGRQPQHF. The CDR3 nucleotides are TGTGCCAGCGGCTTTGATGGTCGACAGCCCCAGCATTTT.

The chain uses TRBV20-1 and TRBJ2-4; 7 bases are shared with TRBD2. V shed 3 bases, J shed 2 bases, and the junction held 1 base outside the gene matches. Germline V gives CDR1 DFQATT, CDR2 SNEGSKA (reference sequence). The CDR3 loop spans 13 amino acids. The CDR3 sequence: CSARRESKNIQYF. CDR3 coding DNA: TGCAGTGCTAGGCGGGAGTCCAAAAACATTCAGTACTTC.

This clonotype was picked up many times. V gene TRBV27 combines with J gene TRBJ2-7; 8 bases agree with TRBD2. Germline-derived CDR1 and CDR2 are MNHEY and SMNVEV (reference sequence). The CDR3 has 18 residues. Losses at the gene ends were 6 bases for V and 4 bases for J; bases not matched to a gene: 20. The CDR3 reads CASRRKTSVITPVYEQYF. The CDR3 nucleotides read TGTGCCAGCAGACGCAAGACTAGCGTAATCACTCCTGTATACGAGCAGTACTTC.

This clonotype has more than one count but fewer than ten. The chain couples TRBV5-1 to TRBJ1-1; unclear D gene. This CDR3 contains 15 residues. The V and J ends lost 1 base and 0 bases respectively, with 10 bases between them. CDR1 SGHRS and CDR2 YFSETQ come from the germline V gene. As DNA, the CDR3 is TGCGCCAGCAGCTTGAATGGCGTCTTGAACACTGAAGCTTTCTTT. Translation: CASSLNGVLNTEAFF. The entire variable domain, with the rest obtained from reference TRBV5-1 and TRBJ1-1, is as follows: KAGVTQTPRYLIKTRGQQVTLSCSPISGHRSVSWYQQTPGQGLQFLFEYFSETQRNKGNFPGRFSGRQFSNSRSEMNVSTLELGDSALYLCASSLNGVLNTEAFFGQGTRLTVV.

This clonotype showed up just a few times. The V gene is TRBV10-3, the J gene TRBJ2-3; no reliable D call. Trimming stripped 2 bases from V and 2 bases from J, with 11 bases between. This CDR3 has 15 residues. The germline CDR1 and CDR2 sequences are ENHRY and SYGVKD. The CDR3 region has the DNA TGTGCCATCAGTGAGCTACTATCCGTCACAGATACGCAGTATTTT. It specifies CAISELLSVTDTQYF.

The chain is built from TRBV7-9 and TRBJ1-4; TRBD1 is a possible D gene (5 bases). CDR3 length equals 14 residues. CDR1 and CDR2 (germline): SEHNR, FQNEAQ (reference sequence). The V end lost 7 bases, the J end lost 8 bases, and 17 bases lay between the germline ends. Written as DNA, the CDR3 is TGTGCCAGCACCGCCCCCCAGGGCGGCGAAAAACTGTTTTTT. Its protein is CASTAPQGGEKLFF.

This clonotype was counted between two and nine times. The chain is built from TRBV6-1 and TRBJ2-7; D is possibly TRBD1 (6 bases). Germline CDR1 MNHNS, CDR2 SASEGT. The length of the CDR3 is 14 residues. The V end lost 5 bases, the J end lost 0 bases, and 11 bases lay between the germline ends. The CDR3 sequence: CASSRSDSSYEQYF. CDR3 sequence (DNA): TGTGCCAGCAGTCGATCGGACAGCTCCTACGAGCAGTACTTC.

J is TRBJ2-5 and V is TRBV6-1, with 13 bases fitting TRBD2. The CDR3 contains 15 residues. The germline CDR1 and CDR2 sequences are MNHNS and SASEGT. J was trimmed by 2 bases and V by 3 bases; bases with no gene match: 0. CDR3 DNA sequence: TGTGCCAGCAGTGAGACTAGCGGGGGGCAAGAGACCCAGTACTTC. This gives the protein CASSETSGGQETQYF.

This clonotype was picked up many times. J is TRBJ2-1 and V is TRBV10-3; TRBD2 might be the D (5 bases). This CDR3 region has 18 residues. Per the germline V gene, CDR1 is ENHRY and CDR2 is SYGVKD. Trimming removed 0 bases from V and 0 bases from J, with 15 bases in between. This CDR3 is CAISESVLDWSSYNEQFF. The CDR3, as DNA: TGTGCCATCAGTGAGTCGGTTCTGGACTGGAGCTCCTACAATGAGCAGTTCTTC.

Only a few counts were recorded for this clonotype. CDR3 loop: CSAPDRAYEQYF. The CDR3 DNA reads as TGCAGTGCTCCTGACAGGGCCTACGAGCAGTACTTC. The chain has TRBV20-1 and TRBJ2-7; 7 bases map to TRBD1. V gave up 5 bases and J gave up 2 bases; unmatched junction bases: 3. Germline CDR1 is DFQATT and CDR2 is SNEGSKA (reference sequence). The CDR3 totals 12 residues.

V usage is TRBV20-1 and J usage is TRBJ1-1; D gene ambiguous. Germline CDR1 reads DFQATT; CDR2 reads SNEGSKA (reference sequence). The length of the CDR3 is 13 residues. The V gene lost 0 bases and the J gene lost 5 bases, with 10 bases spanning the gap. DNA for the CDR3: TGCAGTGCTAGAGAACTTGGGGTGACTGAAGCTTTCTTT. It translates to CSARELGVTEAFF.

This clonotype was found many times. The chain couples TRBV5-1 to TRBJ2-7; 8 positions match TRBD2. With V trimmed by 0 bases and J by 6 bases, 5 bases remained unmatched. The CDR3 totals 14 residues. Germline V CDR1 and CDR2: SGHRS, YFSETQ. DNA of the CDR3: TGCGCCAGCAGCTTGGTGCTAGCGGGCGGCGAGCAGTACTTC. It specifies CASSLVLAGGEQYF. Full variable domain (remainder filled in from reference TRBV5-1 and TRBJ2-7): KAGVTQTPRYLIKTRGQQVTLSCSPISGHRSVSWYQQTPGQGLQFLFEYFSETQRNKGNFPGRFSGRQFSNSRSEMNVSTLELGDSALYLCASSLVLAGGEQYFGPGTRLTVT.

The sample holds one count of this clonotype. The CDR3 DNA reads as TGTGCCAGTAGTATGAGAACAGGGACTACCTACGAGCAGTACTTC. It yields the protein CASSMRTGTTYEQYF. The chain has TRBV19 and TRBJ2-7; possibly TRBD2 for D (7 bases). Germline V lookup: CDR1 LNHDA, CDR2 SQIVND (reference sequence). The CDR3 covers 15 residues. Trimming removed 3 bases at V and 2 bases at J, with 14 bases between.

The V call is TRBV11-2, the J call TRBJ1-6; D is uncertain. CDR1 and CDR2 from the germline V gene are SGHAT and FQNNGV. The CDR3 is 14 residues long. The V and J ends lost 5 bases and 3 bases respectively, with 8 bases between them. The CDR3 spells CASSPAVYNSPLHF. For the CDR3, the DNA is TGTGCCAGCAGCCCGGCGGTCTATAATTCACCCCTCCACTTT.

This clonotype has more than one count but fewer than ten. V gene TRBV3-1 combines with J gene TRBJ1-4, with D uncertain. Germline assignment: CDR1 LGHDT and CDR2 YNNKEL (reference sequence). The CDR3 contains 13 residues. V was pared by 5 bases and J by 7 bases, with 11 bases between. This CDR3 is CASSKNPGEKLFF. In DNA, the CDR3 is TGTGCCAGCAGCAAAAACCCTGGTGAAAAACTGTTTTTT.

This sequence joins TRBV5-4 and TRBJ2-1; 11 nucleotides match TRBD2. The CDR3 sequence is 15 residues long. Unmatched junction bases numbered 7, after V lost 7 bases and J lost 4 bases. Germline V gives CDR1 SGHNT, CDR2 YYREEE (reference sequence). The CDR3 here is CASATIAGGYNEQFF. Written as DNA, the CDR3 is TGTGCCAGCGCAACAATAGCGGGGGGGTACAATGAGCAGTTCTTC. Full variable domain (rest looked up from reference TRBV5-4 and TRBJ2-1): ETGVTQSPTHLIKTRGQQVTLRCSSQSGHNTVSWYQQALGQGPQFIFQYYREEENGRGNFPPRFSGLQFPNYSSELNVNALELDDSALYLCASATIAGGYNEQFFGPGTRLTVL.

A few counts support this clonotype. This chain joins TRBV27 and TRBJ2-7; possible D gene TRBD1, 6 bases. The germline V gene encodes CDR1 MNHEY and CDR2 SMNVEV (reference sequence). CDR3 length: 14 residues. V was shortened by 5 bases and J by 3 bases, with 14 bases between the two germline ends. The CDR3, as DNA: TGTGCCAGCAGTCCCGAAGACAGGCTCTACGAGCAGTACTTC. It yields the protein CASSPEDRLYEQYF.